Sequencing of this T cell receptor (beta chain) was carried out in a study of human T cells and chemical hapten exposure. Turning to the study itself: Predominantly women, the patients had alopecia areata, totalis or universalis. General study points: PT1 expanded TCR numbers tracked positively with patch test score. Expanded TCRs grouped into significantly more large CDR3 similarity clusters than controls produced.

This clonotype occurred many times. Its antigen is not known. How the authors handled the data: A typical sample had approximately 93,000 TCRs, with about 20,000 to 700,000 overall. TCRdb itself ran the RACE reads through MiXCR, one entry per CDR3 protein. Clone size and V and J calls follow TCRdb, not the original study. The sample carries some 250,000 distinct CDR3 sequences, over 7.5% recorded once. The V segment lost 0 bases and the J segment 8 bases; nucleotides outside the gene matches: 7. Germline assignment: CDR1 SQVTM and CDR2 ANQGSEA. CDR3 length equals 14 residues. Time point: pre-sensitization, week 0. As for treatment: therapeutic diphenylcyclopropenone sensitization with weekly scalp DPC.

V and J are TRBV29-1 and TRBJ1-2; TRBD1 matches at 9 bases. The sequencing here drew on whole blood, taken in connection with sensitization to the hapten diphenylcyclopropenone (DPC). This sequence was found in a man between 18 and 35 years old with alopecia areata. Some clones in this sample may be carry-over from other donors' samples. The CDR3 DNA reads as TGCAGCGTTGAAGATCCCGGGACAGGGTTGGGCTACACCTTC. Protein product: CSVEDPGTGLGYTF.